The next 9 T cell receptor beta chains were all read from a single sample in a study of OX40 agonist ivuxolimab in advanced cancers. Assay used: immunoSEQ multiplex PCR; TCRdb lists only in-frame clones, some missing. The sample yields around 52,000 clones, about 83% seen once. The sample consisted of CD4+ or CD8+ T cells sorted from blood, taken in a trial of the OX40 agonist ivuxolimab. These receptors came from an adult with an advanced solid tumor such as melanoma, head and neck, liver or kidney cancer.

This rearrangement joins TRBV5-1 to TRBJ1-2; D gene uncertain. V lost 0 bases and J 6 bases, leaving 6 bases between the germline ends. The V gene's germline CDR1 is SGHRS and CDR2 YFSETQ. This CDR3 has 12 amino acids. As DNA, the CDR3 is TGCGCCAGCAGCTTGGTACAAAATGGCTACACCTTC. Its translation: CASSLVQNGYTF.

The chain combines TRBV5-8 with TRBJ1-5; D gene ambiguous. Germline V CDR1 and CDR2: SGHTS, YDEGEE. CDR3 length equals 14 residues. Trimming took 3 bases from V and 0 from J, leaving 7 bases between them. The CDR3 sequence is CASSSFYSNQPQHF. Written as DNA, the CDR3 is TGTGCCAGCAGCTCCTTCTATAGCAATCAGCCCCAGCATTTT.

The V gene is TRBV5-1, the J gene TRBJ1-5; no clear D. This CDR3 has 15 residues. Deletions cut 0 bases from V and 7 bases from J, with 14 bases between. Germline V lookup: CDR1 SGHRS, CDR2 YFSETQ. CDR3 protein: CASSLGSGEGQPQHF. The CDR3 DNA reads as TGCGCCAGCAGCTTGGGGAGTGGGGAAGGGCAGCCCCAGCATTTT.

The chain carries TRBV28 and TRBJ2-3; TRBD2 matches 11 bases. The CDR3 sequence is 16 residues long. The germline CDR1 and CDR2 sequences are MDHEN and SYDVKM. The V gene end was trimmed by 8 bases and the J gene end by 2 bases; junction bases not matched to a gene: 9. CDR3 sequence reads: CASFSPSGRITDTQYF. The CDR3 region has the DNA TGTGCCAGCTTCTCTCCTAGCGGGAGGATCACAGATACGCAGTATTTT. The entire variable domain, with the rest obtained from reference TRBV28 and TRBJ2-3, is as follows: DVKVTQSSRYLVKRTGEKVFLECVQDMDHENMFWYRQDPGLGLRLIYFSYDVKMKEKGDIPEGYSVSREKKERFSLILESASTNQTSMYLCASFSPSGRITDTQYFGPGTRLTVL.

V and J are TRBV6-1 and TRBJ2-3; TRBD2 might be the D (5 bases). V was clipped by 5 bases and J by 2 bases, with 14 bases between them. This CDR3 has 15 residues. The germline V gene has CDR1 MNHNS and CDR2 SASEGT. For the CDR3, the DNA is TGTGCCAGCAGTATCAACCTAGCCCTCACAGATACGCAGTATTTT. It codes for CASSINLALTDTQYF.

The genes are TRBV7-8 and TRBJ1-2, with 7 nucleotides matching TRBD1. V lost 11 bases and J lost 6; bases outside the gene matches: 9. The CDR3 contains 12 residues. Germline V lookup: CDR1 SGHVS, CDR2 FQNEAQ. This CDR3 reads CAWGPGGHGYTF. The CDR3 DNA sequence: TGTGCCTGGGGTCCAGGGGGGCATGGCTACACCTTC.

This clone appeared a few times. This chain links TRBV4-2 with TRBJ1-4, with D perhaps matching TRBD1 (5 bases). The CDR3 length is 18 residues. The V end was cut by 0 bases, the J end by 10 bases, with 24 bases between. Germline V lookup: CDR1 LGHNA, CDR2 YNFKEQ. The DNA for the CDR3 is TGTGCCAGCAGCCAAGATCGTCTCGGGCGGGGGTTAGGAGGAAAACTGTTTTTT. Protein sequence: CASSQDRLGRGLGGKLFF.

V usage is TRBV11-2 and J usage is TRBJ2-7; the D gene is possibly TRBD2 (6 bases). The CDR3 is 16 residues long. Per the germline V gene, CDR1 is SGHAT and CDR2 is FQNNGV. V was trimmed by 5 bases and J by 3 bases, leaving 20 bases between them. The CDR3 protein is CASSGLGLLGLYEQYF. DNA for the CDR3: TGTGCCAGCAGCGGCCTGGGACTCCTGGGGCTCTACGAGCAGTACTTC. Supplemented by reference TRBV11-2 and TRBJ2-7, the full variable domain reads EAGVAQSPRYKIIEKRQSVAFWCNPISGHATLYWYQQILGQGPKLLIQFQNNGVVDDSQLPKDRFSAERLKGVDSTLKIQPAKLEDSAVYLCASSGLGLLGLYEQYFGPGTRLTVT.

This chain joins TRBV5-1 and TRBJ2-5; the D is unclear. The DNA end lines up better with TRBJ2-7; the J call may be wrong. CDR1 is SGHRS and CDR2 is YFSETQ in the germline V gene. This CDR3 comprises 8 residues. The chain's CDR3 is CANYEQYF. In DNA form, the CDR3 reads TGCGCCAACTACGAGCAGTACTTC.